The 17 T cell receptor beta chains given below trace back to one sample, sequenced in a study of blood T cell repertoires in COVID-19. Sequencing used immunoSEQ multiplex PCR; TCRdb keeps in-frame clones, though not all of them. The repertoire has roughly 40,000 clones, 80% of them found once; the top ten carry 15% to 20%. Sequenced: peripheral blood. The receptor set was obtained from a man aged 70-80 years with acute or convalescent COVID-19.

This chain links TRBV19 with TRBJ2-7, with D possibly matching TRBD1 (5 bases). Trimming took 2 bases from V and 10 from J, leaving 15 bases between them. Germline CDR1 LNHDA, CDR2 SQIVND (reference sequence). The CDR3 extends over 13 amino acids. Here the CDR3 reads CASSINQGSYQYF. Here the CDR3 DNA reads TGTGCCAGTAGTATAAATCAGGGAAGTTATCAGTACTTC. The variable domain in full, with the rest retrieved from reference TRBV19 and TRBJ2-7, is DGGITQSPKYLFRKEGQNVTLSCEQNLNHDAMYWYRQDPGQGLRLIYYSQIVNDFQKGDIAEGYSVSREKKESFPLTVTSAQKNPTAFYLCASSINQGSYQYFGPGTRLTVT.

The gene calls are TRBV3-1 (or the pseudogene TRBV3-2) and TRBJ1-5; 8 positions match TRBD1. V was clipped by 6 bases and J by 5 bases; unmatched bases: 9. The CDR3 length is 15 residues. Per the germline V gene, CDR1 is LGHDT and CDR2 is YNNKEL (reference sequence). CDR3 region: CASSPRGLLDQPQHF. The CDR3 DNA follows: TGTGCCAGCAGTCCCAGGGGGCTCCTAGATCAGCCCCAGCATTTT.

This chain links TRBV7-2 with TRBJ1-2, with TRBD1 identical over 7 bases. After removal of 5 bases from V and 4 bases from J, the junction contained 7 bases not matched to a gene. Germline V gives CDR1 SGHTA, CDR2 FQGNSA. The CDR3 is made up of 14 amino acids. The CDR3 sequence: CASSPGGFGYGYTF. The CDR3, as DNA: TGTGCCAGCAGCCCAGGGGGTTTCGGCTATGGCTACACCTTC.

The J gene is TRBJ1-1, the V gene TRBV6-5; possible D gene TRBD1, 5 bases. Germline V gene data show CDR1 as MNHEY and CDR2 as SVGAGI. V lost 2 bases to trimming and J lost 6 bases, with 13 bases between them. CDR3 length equals 14 residues. The CDR3 is CASSYGKQVAEAFF. The CDR3 nucleotides are TGTGCCAGCAGTTACGGGAAACAGGTCGCTGAAGCTTTCTTT.

The gene calls are TRBV7-2 and TRBJ2-7; TRBD1 matches at 8 bases. This CDR3 contains 13 residues. Germline CDR1 SGHTA, CDR2 FQGNSA. With V trimmed by 5 bases and J by 7 bases, 7 bases remained unmatched. The CDR3 reads CASSRQGTGEQYF. Written as DNA, the CDR3 is TGTGCCAGCAGCCGACAGGGGACGGGAGAGCAGTACTTC. Full variable domain (missing parts from reference TRBV7-2 and TRBJ2-7): GAGVSQSPSNKVTEKGKDVELRCDPISGHTALYWYRQSLGQGLEFLIYFQGNSAPDKSGLPSDRFSAERTGGSVSTLTIQRTQQEDSAVYLCASSRQGTGEQYFGPGTRLTVT.

The J gene is TRBJ2-2, the V gene TRBV27, with D hard to call. Germline V gives CDR1 MNHEY, CDR2 SMNVEV (reference sequence). The V and J ends lost 3 bases and 7 bases respectively, with 9 bases between them. The CDR3 loop spans 13 amino acids. CDR3 sequence (DNA): TGTGCCAGCAGTTTCTGGAGAGACGGGGAGCTGTTTTTT. Translating gives CASSFWRDGELFF.

The chain uses TRBV7-2 and TRBJ1-6; no definite D call. CDR3 length: 12 amino acids. V shed 6 bases and J shed 6 bases, with 6 bases lying between them. CDR1 is SGHTA and CDR2 is FQGNSA in the germline V gene. The CDR3 is CASRDSNSPLHF. As DNA, the CDR3 is TGTGCCAGCAGGGACTCTAATTCACCCCTCCACTTT.

The chain combines TRBV10-2 with TRBJ2-7; the match to TRBD1 covers 7 bases. This CDR3 contains 15 residues. V lost 3 bases to trimming and J lost 3 bases; unmatched junction nucleotides: 8. The germline gives CDR1 WSHSY, CDR2 SAAADI. In DNA, the CDR3 is TGCGCCAGCAGTGACCCCGGACAGGCGGTCTACGAGCAGTACTTC. Its protein product is CASSDPGQAVYEQYF.

This clone showed up just a few times. This sequence joins TRBV19 and TRBJ2-1; D gene ambiguous. This CDR3 has 13 residues. The ends were cut back, 6 bases at V and 3 bases at J, with 9 bases in the middle. Germline V CDR1 and CDR2: LNHDA, SQIVND (reference sequence). The CDR3 reads CASRHTDYNEQFF. The CDR3 coding sequence is TGTGCCAGTAGACATACAGACTACAATGAGCAGTTCTTC.

This clone was found once. The genes are TRBV29-1 and TRBJ2-1; D remains ambiguous. The length of the CDR3 is 16 residues. Looked up from germline, CDR1 is SQVTM and CDR2 is ANQGSEA. Trimming took off 4 bases at V and 0 bases at J, with 16 bases between the two ends. CDR3 protein: CSVAISLPDSYNEQFF. CDR3 in DNA: TGCAGCGTTGCAATTAGTTTACCCGACTCCTACAATGAGCAGTTCTTC.

The rearrangement joins TRBV27 to TRBJ2-3; no clear D. Looked up from germline, CDR1 is MNHEY and CDR2 is SMNVEV (reference sequence). The V gene lost 3 bases and the J gene lost 2 bases, with 12 bases spanning the gap. This CDR3 has 15 residues. The CDR3 bases are TGTGCCAGCAGTTTTTCCAGGTCAACCACAGATACGCAGTATTTT. Its translation: CASSFSRSTTDTQYF.

J is TRBJ1-5 and V is TRBV18; 8 bases are a match to TRBD1. The germline V gene has CDR1 KGHSH and CDR2 LQKENI. Trimming cost V 10 bases and J 3 bases; bases outside gene matches: 5. CDR3 size: 13 residues. CDR3 protein: CATTDRVNQPQHF. In DNA form, the CDR3 reads TGTGCCACGACGGACAGGGTCAATCAGCCCCAGCATTTT.

The chain employs TRBV28 and TRBJ2-5; 14 bases are shared with TRBD2. The ends lost 4 bases at V and 7 bases at J; junction bases unmatched: 8. This CDR3 has 16 amino acids. Per germline, CDR1 MDHEN and CDR2 SYDVKM. CDR3 sequence reads: CASSSRLAGGSGTQYF. DNA for the CDR3: TGTGCCAGCAGTTCGCGACTAGCGGGGGGGTCAGGGACCCAGTACTTC.

A few counts support this clone. In the same sample, other DNA sequences code for this CDR3. The chain employs TRBV28 and TRBJ1-5; D is unresolved. The ends were cut back, 5 bases at V and 4 bases at J, with 12 bases in the middle. CDR3 length: 14 amino acids. Germline CDR1 reads MDHEN; CDR2 reads SYDVKM. CDR3 in amino acids: CASSRGQRNQPQHF. As DNA, the CDR3 is TGTGCCAGCAGTCGAGGGCAGAGGAATCAGCCCCAGCATTTT.

The V call is TRBV5-4, the J call TRBJ1-1; no clear D gene. CDR1 and CDR2 from the germline V gene are SGHNT and YYREEE (reference sequence). The ends were cut back, 5 bases at V and 1 base at J, with 12 bases in the middle. The length of the CDR3 is 14 residues. The chain's CDR3 is CASSRIGGNTEAFF. In DNA, the CDR3 is TGTGCCAGCAGTCGAATAGGCGGGAACACTGAAGCTTTCTTT.

CDR3 coding DNA: TGTGCCAGCAGCTTGGGACAGGGTTACACCTACGAGCAGTACTTC. Its protein is CASSLGQGYTYEQYF. The chain uses TRBV7-6 and TRBJ2-7, with 9 bases lining up with TRBD1. Trimming at V came to 3 bases and at J to 2 bases, leaving 5 bases not matched to a gene. This CDR3 has 15 amino acids. From germline, CDR1 is SGHVS and CDR2 FNYEAQ.

The rearrangement links TRBV5-4 to TRBJ1-2; 7 bases agree with TRBD1. Germline V gene data show CDR1 as SGHNT and CDR2 as YYREEE (reference sequence). Trimming took 4 bases from V and 1 from J; bases not matched to a gene: 4. The CDR3 length is 14 residues. CDR3 nucleotides: TGTGCCAGCAGCCCCAGGGACAGTAACTATGGCTACACCTTC. Translating gives CASSPRDSNYGYTF.